Listed below are T cell receptor beta chains from one sample, sequenced in a study of CD8+ T cells in alopecia areata. The method was immunoSEQ multiplex PCR; TCRdb's version includes in-frame clones alone and lacks a portion of them. The sample consists of approximately 63,000 clones, roughly three fifths of them appearing once. This specimen consisted of CD8+ T cells sorted from blood, obtained at week 0. Source of these receptors: a human donor with alopecia areata. Both conserved end residues are part of each CDR3. A D gene is named only where the DNA matches it firmly. The size field is filled for only some rows; it gives once, few, many or a size class.

v_gene,abundance,d_gene,j_gene,CDR3nt,CDR3aa
TRBV6-5,.,TRBD2,TRBJ2-1,TGTGCCAGCAGTACTAGCGGGAGCTTCTACAATGAGCAGTTCTTC,CASSTSGSFYNEQFF
TRBV7-3,.,.,TRBJ1-1,TGTGCCAGCAGCTTAAACCCAGGGACCACTGAAGCTTTCTTT,CASSLNPGTTEAFF
TRBV19,few,.,TRBJ1-1,TGTGCCAGTAACACTCGGGGTAACGCTGAAGCTTTCTTT,CASNTRGNAEAFF
TRBV5-4,.,TRBD2,TRBJ2-5,TGTGCCAGCAGCTTGGGACTAGCGGGGGGAGAGACCCAGTACTTC,CASSLGLAGGETQYF
TRBV6-6,.,TRBD2,TRBJ2-3,TGTGCCAGCAGGACCGGACTAGCTGGCACAGATACGCAGTATTTT,CASRTGLAGTDTQYF
TRBV4-1,few,.,TRBJ1-4,TGCGCCAGCAGCCAAGATCCAGGGACCGGTAATGAAAAACTGTTTTTT,CASSQDPGTGNEKLFF
TRBV29-1,once,.,TRBJ2-7,TGCAGCGGAAGACAGGACCCCTACGAGCAGTACTTC,CSGRQDPYEQYF
TRBV27,few,.,TRBJ2-3,TGTGCCAGCACTGGTCTCGGGGACCTTAGCACAGATACGCAGTATTTT,CASTGLGDLSTDTQYF
TRBV11-2,.,TRBD2,TRBJ2-2,TGTGCCAGCAGCCCCACTGGGAGGGCGAGGGGGGAGCTGTTTTTT,CASSPTGRARGELFF
TRBV27,.,.,TRBJ1-2,TGTGCCAGCAGTTGGGGCCCAGATTATGGCTACACCTTC,CASSWGPDYGYTF
TRBV9,.,TRBD2,TRBJ2-5,TGTGCCAGCAGCGTAGAGGGACTAGCGGTCCAAGAGACCCAGTACTTC,CASSVEGLAVQETQYF
TRBV7-2,once,.,TRBJ1-1,TGTGCCAGCAGCCCCCTGGGGGGAGGGGACGTTGAAGCTTTCTTT,CASSPLGGGDVEAFF
TRBV30,few,.,TRBJ1-2,TGTGCCTACCAGAATCCGCAGGGGACCACTAACTATGGCTACACCTTC,CAYQNPQGTTNYGYTF
TRBV5-1,.,.,TRBJ1-6,TGCGCCAGCAGCCGAGGACGGGCTTACTCACCCCTCCACTTT,CASSRGRAYSPLHF
TRBV11-2,.,.,TRBJ2-5,TGTGCCAGCAGCTTAAAAGTGCCCAGGGGTTTCGTCGAGACCCAGTACTTC,CASSLKVPRGFVETQYF
TRBV19,few,.,TRBJ1-2,TGTGCCACAACTCCCGGGGATTATGGCTACACCTTC,CATTPGDYGYTF
TRBV7-3,few,.,TRBJ2-3,TGTGCCAGCAGCTTATTGCCCAACTCAGATACGCAGTATTTT,CASSLLPNSDTQYF
TRBV28,.,.,TRBJ2-5,TGTGCCAGCAAGTCCAGGGACGGGGTCCGGGAGACCCAGTACTTC,CASKSRDGVRETQYF
TRBV7-9,.,.,TRBJ1-2,TGTGCCAGCAGCTCTCGGACAGCCCAAAACTATGGCTACACCTTC,CASSSRTAQNYGYTF
TRBV30,.,TRBD1,TRBJ1-1,TGTGCCTGGAGTGTATTGGCAGGGGGAGCTTTCTTT,CAWSVLAGGAFF
TRBV27,few,.,TRBJ1-6,TGTGCCAGCAGTCTACTCAATTCACCCCTCCACTTT,CASSLLNSPLHF
TRBV27,.,TRBD1,TRBJ2-7,TGTGCCAGCAGTGGACAGGGGGAGTACGAGCAGTACTTC,CASSGQGEYEQYF
TRBV9,.,TRBD2,TRBJ2-3,TGTGCCAGCAGTATCAGAGGGACTAGCGGGGCAGATACGCAGTATTTT,CASSIRGTSGADTQYF
TRBV6-5,.,TRBD1,TRBJ2-5,TGTGCCAGCAGTTACCTCGGGACAGGGGGCCAAGAGACCCAGTACTTC,CASSYLGTGGQETQYF
TRBV6-5,.,TRBD1,TRBJ1-1,TGTGCCAGCAGTTACTCGGAGGGGGCGAAGAACACTGAAGCTTTCTTT,CASSYSEGAKNTEAFF
TRBV7-9,few,.,TRBJ2-1,TGTGCCAGCAGCTCGCCAGACAAGGTCAATATCTTC,CASSSPDKVNIF
TRBV4-1,.,.,TRBJ2-3,TGCGCCAGCAGCTGGACGGACAGTTCCCCAGATACGCAGTATTTT,CASSWTDSSPDTQYF
TRBV7-2,.,.,TRBJ2-7,TGTGCCAGCAGCTTAGTTGCCGAGCAGTACTTC,CASSLVAEQYF
TRBV27,.,.,TRBJ2-7,TGTGCCAGCAGTTGGCAGGAGTCATACGAGCAGTACTTC,CASSWQESYEQYF
TRBV4-3,.,.,TRBJ1-5,TGCGCCAGCAGCCAAGATAGGGGGAGGGATCAGCCCCAGCATTTT,CASSQDRGRDQPQHF
TRBV7-9,.,.,TRBJ2-5,TGTGCCAGCAGCCCCCGCAGGCCAGGGGAGACCCAGTACTTC,CASSPRRPGETQYF